This TCR beta chain was sequenced during a study of glioma-infiltrating T cells. General study results and limits: Non-neoplastic patients had below-expected tissue-blood divergence, while all gliomas exceeded expectation.

A word on this clonotype: What it recognizes is unknown.

The iRepertoire nested amplicon-rescue multiplex PCR amplified TCR alpha and beta CDR3s from RNA. One-step reverse transcription and amplification started from roughly 100-400 ng of tissue mRNA or PBMC total RNA. TCRdb used MiXCR to reprocess the multiplex PCR reads, holding one entry per CDR3 protein. The repertoire consists of more than 100,000 distinct CDR3 sequences, with 29% occurring once and the leading ten covering 40% to 45%. The sequence derives from a human donor with low-grade glioma or glioblastoma, undergoing nonglioma brain surgery, or in good health (not recorded which). Sequencing was performed on glioma tissue, nonneoplastic brain tissue, or PBMCs (not recorded which).

The CDR3 here is CASSEGIKNTEAFF. The CDR3 DNA follows: TGTGCCAGTAGTGAAGGAATTAAGAACACTGAAGCTTTCTTT. V and J are TRBV19 and TRBJ1-1; D is undetermined. CDR3 size: 14 residues. V lost 5 bases and J 1 base, leaving 11 bases between the germline ends. Germline-derived CDR1 and CDR2 are LNHDA and SQIVND (reference sequence).